This T cell receptor (beta chain) appears in the sequencing data of a study of cytomegalovirus exposure and HLA in healthy donors. Study-level results: Published work reported that the classifier diagnosed cytomegalovirus status with high specificity and sensitivity. Rare TCR sequences predominated, though certain public TCRs were found in many donors.

Profiled with immunoSEQ multiplex PCR; TCRdb holds only in-frame clones, not every one. This table holds approximately 150,000 clones, more than 75% found once. CDR3 length: 12 residues. Per germline, CDR1 MNHNY and CDR2 SVGAGI (reference sequence). After removal of 5 bases from V and 9 bases from J, the junction contained 3 bases not matched to a gene. Comments on this clone: The antigen is not known.

The sequencing sample was made of PBMCs. J is TRBJ2-1 and V is TRBV6-6, with 8 nucleotides matching TRBD2. This TCR was sampled from a man between 18 and 29 years old in good health and CMV-seropositive. The CDR3: CASSSGGGEQFF. The CDR3 region has the DNA TGTGCCAGCAGTAGCGGGGGTGGTGAGCAGTTCTTC.